This section outlines one TCR beta chain sequence together with its context. Its antigen is unknown. This sample was taken from a study of T cell responses to AZD1222 COVID-19 vaccine. Data came from immunoSEQ multiplex PCR; TCRdb stores just in-frame clones and leaves some out. Here the sample spans about 150,000 clones, 85% to 90% being singletons. With 6 bases removed from V and 5 bases from J, the gap between germline ends came to 13 bases. Germline V CDR1 and CDR2: MNHEY, SVGAGI. The CDR3 has 14 residues. Broader study findings: Repertoire sampling was restricted to post-peak T cell response timepoints. Unmutated regions of variants are reportedly targeted by nearly half of spike-specific TCRs.

The genes are TRBV6-5 and TRBJ1-4; weak D call: TRBD1 (5 bases). The TCR originated in an adult in good health. The sample here was peripheral blood, taken on day 0 of MenACWY control vaccination. CDR3 loop: CASRVLGLNEKLFF. The DNA of the CDR3 is TGTGCCAGCAGGGTATTGGGACTCAATGAAAAACTGTTTTTT.